The clone carrying this T cell receptor (beta chain) was seen repeatedly, ten times or more. The target antigen is unknown. This entry is derived from a study of CD8 T cells in ankylosing spondylitis. Study-wide results and caveats: Some motif variants had been reported before (in reactive arthritis synovial fluid and blood). Disease-associated clones were CD8+ and fairly uncommon in peripheral blood.

V was cut by 6 bases and J by 7 bases, with 16 bases left in between. Germline V gene sequence: CDR1 ENHRY, CDR2 SYGVKD. The length of the CDR3 is 14 residues. Each CDR3 protein gets one entry after TCRdb re-called the 5' RACE reads with MiXCR. Of 240,000 or so distinct CDR3 sequences in the sample, over 8.5% were seen once. The sequenced sample consisted of blood, either unsorted or a sorted T cell fraction (not recorded which). The receptor's source is a male donor with ankylosing spondylitis or in good health (not recorded which). V is TRBV10-3 and J is TRBJ2-1; the D gene is possibly TRBD1 (7 bases). The CDR3 sequence is CAISRGERPNEQFF. The CDR3 coding sequence is TGTGCCATCAGCAGGGGGGAGCGGCCAAATGAGCAGTTCTTC.